The T cell receptor beta chain described here comes from a study of blood T cells in healthy people across ages. Study-wide results and caveats: Diversity estimated from one million T cells was considered an underestimate.

Worth noting for this clonotype: Antigen unknown.

V was clipped by 3 bases and J by 5 bases; unmatched bases: 8. CDR1 and CDR2 from the germline V gene are PRHDT and FYEKMQ (reference sequence). This CDR3 is 15 amino acids long. Together with a sample-barcoded 5' primer, a J-beta primer mix was included in a second PCR lasting about 7 to 11 cycles. MiXCR was run by TCRdb on the 5' RACE reads, yielding one entry per CDR3 protein. The sample includes about 630,000 distinct CDR3 sequences, 21% of them seen just once. This sequence joins TRBV13 and TRBJ2-3; TRBD2 agrees at 7 bases. The sequencing sample was made of blood. This sequence was found in a man between 65 and 80 years old in good health. In nucleotides, the CDR3 is TGTGCCAGCAGCTTCCGCCTAGCGGCAGGAGATACGCAGTATTTT. This translates into CASSFRLAAGDTQYF.